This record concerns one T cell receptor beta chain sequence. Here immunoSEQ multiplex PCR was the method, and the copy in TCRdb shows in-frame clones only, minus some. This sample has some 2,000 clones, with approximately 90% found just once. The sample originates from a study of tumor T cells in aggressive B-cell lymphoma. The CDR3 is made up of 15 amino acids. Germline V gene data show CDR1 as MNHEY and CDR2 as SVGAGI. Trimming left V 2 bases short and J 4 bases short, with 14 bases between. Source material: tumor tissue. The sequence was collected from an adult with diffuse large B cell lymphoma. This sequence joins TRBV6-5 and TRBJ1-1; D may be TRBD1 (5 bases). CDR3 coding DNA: TGTGCCAGCAGTTACACTGGGGGGTTAGGCACTGAAGCTTTCTTT. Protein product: CASSYTGGLGTEAFF.